These 27 T cell receptor beta chains came from one sample sequenced in a study of OX40 agonist ivuxolimab in advanced cancers. Profiled with immunoSEQ multiplex PCR; TCRdb holds only in-frame clones, not every one. Of approximately 22,000 clones in the sample, approximately 81% were seen once. Sequencing used CD4+ or CD8+ T cells sorted from blood, obtained in a trial of the OX40 agonist ivuxolimab. The receptors originated from an adult with an advanced solid tumor such as melanoma, head and neck, liver or kidney cancer.

This chain connects TRBV7-8 to TRBJ2-7; D perhaps matches TRBD2 (6 bases). V was trimmed by 5 bases and J by 3 bases, leaving 11 bases between them. Germline V gives CDR1 SGHVS, CDR2 FQNEAQ. The CDR3 is 13 amino acids. The CDR3 protein is CASSPGTLYEQYF. CDR3 DNA: TGTGCCAGCAGCCCCGGGACTCTCTACGAGCAGTACTTC. Together with reference TRBV7-8 and TRBJ2-7, the CDR3 gives the full variable domain: GAGVSQSPRYKVAKRGQDVALRCDPISGHVSLFWYQQALGQGPEFLTYFQNEAQLDKSGLPSDRFFAERPEGSVSTLKIQRTQQEDSAVYLCASSPGTLYEQYFGPGTRLTVT.

This sequence joins TRBV6-4 and TRBJ2-5; 15 nucleotides agree with TRBD2. This CDR3 is 19 amino acids long. V was clipped by 6 bases and J by 2 bases; unmatched bases: 13. Germline assignment: CDR1 MRHNA and CDR2 SNTAGT. The CDR3 DNA reads TGTGCCAGCAGGGAGGGACTAGCGGGGGGCCGGCCAAGTCAAGAGACCCAGTACTTC. It yields the protein CASREGLAGGRPSQETQYF.

The V call is TRBV5-1, the J call TRBJ1-2; D is perhaps TRBD1 (5 bases). The V end lost 0 bases, the J end lost 6 bases, and 21 bases lay between the germline ends. The CDR3 has 17 amino acids. Per the germline V gene, CDR1 is SGHRS and CDR2 is YFSETQ. The CDR3 region has the DNA TGCGCCAGCAGCTTGGCGGGGGGTACAGGAGCCCTAGATGGCTACACCTTC. This encodes CASSLAGGTGALDGYTF.

The CDR3 sequence is CASSLGQPNTEAFF. CDR3 bases: TGTGCCAGCAGCTTAGGGCAGCCGAACACTGAAGCTTTCTTT. This sequence joins TRBV7-8 and TRBJ1-1; D uncertain. CDR1 and CDR2 from the germline V gene are SGHVS and FQNEAQ. The CDR3 totals 14 residues. Trimming removed 1 base from V and 1 base from J, with 7 bases in between.

The CDR3 loop reads CASSPNRGAATGELFF. The DNA of the CDR3 is TGTGCCAGCAGTCCAAACCGGGGGGCGGCCACCGGGGAGCTGTTTTTT. The V call is TRBV28, the J call TRBJ2-2; possible D gene TRBD2, 7 bases. Germline V gene data show CDR1 as MDHEN and CDR2 as SYDVKM. The CDR3 runs 16 residues. V shed 5 bases and J shed 4 bases, with 17 bases lying between them.

The chain joins TRBV10-2 to TRBJ2-1, with TRBD2 matching 13 bases. CDR1 WSHSY and CDR2 SAAADI come from the germline V gene. With V trimmed by 5 bases and J by 11 bases, 9 bases remained unmatched. The CDR3 runs to 15 residues. The CDR3 DNA follows: TGCGCCAGCAGTCAACCGGGACTAGCGGGGCCTCAGCAGTTCTTC. Its protein is CASSQPGLAGPQQFF.

V and J are TRBV11-2 and TRBJ1-1; D unresolved. The CDR3 loop spans 14 amino acids. Germline V CDR1 and CDR2: SGHAT, FQNNGV. The ends were cut back, 4 bases at V and 0 bases at J, with 9 bases in the middle. The CDR3 sequence: CASSSPGLNTEAFF. In DNA, the CDR3 is TGTGCCAGCAGCTCTCCCGGTTTGAACACTGAAGCTTTCTTT.

The chain joins TRBV27 to TRBJ1-2; D perhaps matches TRBD1 (6 bases). This CDR3 has 16 residues. Per germline, CDR1 MNHEY and CDR2 SMNVEV (reference sequence). The germline V and J ends were trimmed by 5 bases and 5 bases, with 21 bases remaining between them. CDR3 coding DNA: TGTGCCAGCAGTCTGGGGGCGGGGAATGTCAAGTATGGCTACACCTTC. Encoded protein: CASSLGAGNVKYGYTF.

The chain employs TRBV6-1 and TRBJ2-7; D is undetermined. Germline CDR1 and CDR2: MNHNS and SASEGT. V gave up 0 bases and J gave up 6 bases, with 6 bases separating them. This CDR3 is built from 12 residues. CDR3 DNA sequence: TGTGCCAGCAGTGAAGCGCCGAGCGAGCAGTACTTC. The encoded protein is CASSEAPSEQYF.

This sequence joins TRBV29-1 and TRBJ2-1; the match to TRBD1 covers 8 bases. The CDR3 extends over 13 amino acids. V was pared by 6 bases and J by 2 bases, with 3 bases of the junction left unmatched. The germline V gene has CDR1 SQVTM and CDR2 ANQGSEA. The CDR3 region has the DNA TGCAGCGTCTGGACAGGGACCTACAATGAGCAGTTCTTC. It codes for CSVWTGTYNEQFF.

The rearrangement uses TRBV13 and TRBJ2-1; 8 nucleotides match TRBD2. V shed 6 bases, J shed 0 bases, and the junction held 7 bases outside the gene matches. From germline, CDR1 is PRHDT and CDR2 FYEKMQ (reference sequence). The CDR3 has 16 residues. CDR3 loop: CASRPPGTSSYNEQFF. As DNA, the CDR3 is TGTGCCAGCAGGCCCCCCGGGACTAGCTCCTACAATGAGCAGTTCTTC.

The chain combines TRBV6-1 with TRBJ1-1; tentatively, D is TRBD1 (5 bases). Trimming cost V 6 bases and J 5 bases, with 10 bases left between them. The CDR3 spans 12 residues. CDR1 is MNHNS, CDR2 SASEGT, per germline. The CDR3 is CASRVGVTEAFF. DNA of the CDR3: TGTGCCAGCAGGGTAGGGGTGACTGAAGCTTTCTTT.

This clone was seen a handful of times. The chain combines TRBV10-1 with TRBJ1-2; TRBD1 agrees at 9 bases. Trimming cost V 0 bases and J 5 bases; bases outside gene matches: 1. The CDR3 consists of 14 residues. Looked up from germline, CDR1 is WNHNN and CDR2 is SYGVQD (reference sequence). The CDR3 loop is CASSESTGGYGYTF. The CDR3 DNA reads as TGCGCCAGCAGTGAGTCGACAGGGGGATATGGCTACACCTTC.

The V gene is TRBV20-1, the J gene TRBJ2-7; TRBD2 might be the D (5 bases). V was cut by 0 bases and J by 7 bases, with 7 bases left in between. From germline, CDR1 is DFQATT and CDR2 SNEGSKA (reference sequence). The CDR3 is made up of 11 amino acids. CDR3 nucleotide sequence: TGCAGTGCTAGAGAGAGCGGAGAGCAGTACTTC. Translating it yields CSARESGEQYF.

The J gene is TRBJ1-4, the V gene TRBV5-6; D remains unclear. The V end was cut by 2 bases, the J end by 2 bases, with 7 bases between. The CDR3 has 14 residues. Per germline, CDR1 SGHDT and CDR2 YYEEEE. CDR3 DNA sequence: TGTGCCAGCAGCTTAGTAGGGACTAATGAAAAACTGTTTTTT. Protein: CASSLVGTNEKLFF. Using reference TRBV5-6 and TRBJ1-4 for the parts outside the CDR3, the full variable domain is DAGVTQSPTHLIKTRGQQVTLRCSPKSGHDTVSWYQQALGQGPQFIFQYYEEEERQRGNFPDRFSGHQFPNYSSELNVNALLLGDSALYLCASSLVGTNEKLFFGSGTQLSVL.

DNA for the CDR3: TGTGCCAGCAGTGCGTCAGCGGGGGACCAAGAGACCCAGTACTTC. Translation gives CASSASAGDQETQYF. This rearrangement joins TRBV6-4 to TRBJ2-5, with 8 bases that match TRBD2. Trimming cost V 4 bases and J 0 bases; bases outside gene matches: 4. Germline V lookup: CDR1 MRHNA, CDR2 SNTAGT. The CDR3 contains 15 residues.

The genes are TRBV14 and TRBJ1-4; unclear D gene. Between the trimmed V and J ends, which lost 3 bases and 6 bases, there was a span of 14 bases. The V gene's germline CDR1 is SGHDN and CDR2 FVKESK. The CDR3 length is 15 residues. CDR3 loop: CASSHLDMVDEKLFF. In DNA form, the CDR3 reads TGTGCCAGCAGCCATCTCGACATGGTGGATGAAAAACTGTTTTTT.

V usage is TRBV29-1 and J usage is TRBJ2-5; D is possibly TRBD2 (7 bases). CDR1 is SQVTM, CDR2 ANQGSEA, per germline. Trimming removed 4 bases at V and 5 bases at J, with 14 bases between. The CDR3 spans 13 residues. CDR3 residues: CSVVRGGLETQYF. CDR3 bases: TGCAGCGTTGTTAGGGGGGGCCTCGAGACCCAGTACTTC.

This clone was detected a few times. The chain joins TRBV27 to TRBJ2-1; the match to TRBD2 covers 8 bases. The CDR3 consists of 13 residues. Germline lookup yields CDR1 MNHEY and CDR2 SMNVEV (reference sequence). V was pared by 10 bases and J by 6 bases, with 8 bases of the junction left unmatched. The CDR3 nucleotides are TGTGCCACTACCCGGGGGGGTAGCAATGAGCAGTTCTTC. It specifies CATTRGGSNEQFF.

V is TRBV7-9 and J is TRBJ2-1; weak D call: TRBD1 (5 bases). The CDR3 is 13 residues long. Germline loops: CDR1 SEHNR, CDR2 FQNEAQ (reference sequence). The V gene lost 5 bases and the J gene lost 4 bases, with 9 bases spanning the gap. Here the CDR3 reads CASSTGHYNEQFF. CDR3 sequence (DNA): TGTGCCAGCAGCACAGGACATTACAATGAGCAGTTCTTC.

The chain couples TRBV27 to TRBJ2-7, with 7 bases identical to TRBD2. Germline assignment: CDR1 MNHEY and CDR2 SMNVEV (reference sequence). This CDR3 contains 15 residues. Losses at the gene ends were 2 bases for V and 0 bases for J; bases not matched to a gene: 4. The CDR3 nucleotides read TGTGCCAGCAGTTTACGCGGGAGTATCTCCTACGAGCAGTACTTC. Amino acids: CASSLRGSISYEQYF.

The chain employs TRBV6-6 and TRBJ2-7; D ambiguous. V dropped 2 bases and J dropped 4 bases, with 9 bases sitting between them. This CDR3 is built from 13 residues. Per germline, CDR1 MNHNY and CDR2 SVGAGI (reference sequence). This chain's CDR3 is CASSYPGGYEQYF. The CDR3 DNA reads as TGTGCCAGCAGTTACCCAGGTGGGTACGAGCAGTACTTC.

This chain joins TRBV29-1 and TRBJ1-3, with 8 positions matching TRBD1. Germline-derived CDR1 and CDR2 are SQVTM and ANQGSEA. The CDR3 loop spans 15 amino acids. V gave up 0 bases and J gave up 2 bases; unmatched junction bases: 3. The CDR3 DNA reads TGCAGCGTTGAAGACCCGGACAGGGCTGGAAACACCATATATTTT. Translating it yields CSVEDPDRAGNTIYF. The complete variable domain, with remaining parts taken from reference TRBV29-1 and TRBJ1-3, reads SAVISQKPSRDICQRGTSLTIQCQVDSQVTMMFWYRQQPGQSLTLIATANQGSEATYESGFVIDKFPISRPNLTFSTLTVSNMSPEDSSIYLCSVEDPDRAGNTIYFGEGSWLTVV.

This chain links TRBV19 with TRBJ2-1; D remains ambiguous. V was cut by 6 bases and J by 4 bases, with 7 bases left in between. Germline CDR1 reads LNHDA; CDR2 reads SQIVND (reference sequence). The CDR3 runs 12 residues. CDR3 amino acids: CASSQPYNEQFF. The CDR3 DNA follows: TGTGCCAGTAGCCAGCCTTACAATGAGCAGTTCTTC.

The chain recombines TRBV19 with TRBJ1-5; a possible D gene is TRBD1 (6 bases). Germline V gene data show CDR1 as LNHDA and CDR2 as SQIVND (reference sequence). The CDR3 totals 15 residues. Trimming took off 4 bases at V and 5 bases at J, with 15 bases between the two ends. CDR3 amino acids: CASSTRTGLYQPQHF. The CDR3 DNA reads as TGTGCCAGTAGTACCCGTACAGGGCTCTATCAGCCCCAGCATTTT.

The chain carries TRBV19 and TRBJ2-7; TRBD2 agrees at 7 bases. The germline gives CDR1 LNHDA, CDR2 SQIVND (reference sequence). CDR3 length: 15 amino acids. J gave up 4 bases and V 5 bases, and 11 bases lay outside the gene matches. DNA for the CDR3: TGTGCCAGTAGTCCGCCCCACAGCGGGGTATACGAGCAGTACTTC. Protein sequence: CASSPPHSGVYEQYF.

V is TRBV5-6 and J is TRBJ2-2; D is undetermined. The CDR3 covers 11 residues. Germline CDR1 reads SGHDT; CDR2 reads YYEEEE. V lost 6 bases, J lost 2 bases, and 2 bases lay in between. The CDR3 here is CASTNTGELFF. As DNA, the CDR3 is TGTGCCAGCACCAACACCGGGGAGCTGTTTTTT.